Below, 24 T cell receptor beta chains from the same sample are listed, as sequenced in a study of blood T cell repertoires in COVID-19. Assay: immunoSEQ multiplex PCR; the TCRdb copy retains only in-frame clones and omits some. The sample holds about 170,000 clones, approximately 83% seen once. Sequencing was done on a sample of peripheral blood. The source is a human donor with acute or convalescent COVID-19. The donor label of this sample is uncertain.

The chain carries TRBV5-1 and TRBJ2-7; D is perhaps TRBD1 (6 bases). Between the trimmed V and J ends, which lost 4 bases and 3 bases, there was a span of 11 bases. CDR1 and CDR2 (germline): SGHRS, YFSETQ. The CDR3 runs to 13 residues. The CDR3 loop is CASSAGQLYEQYF. Written as DNA, the CDR3 is TGCGCCAGCAGCGCCGGACAGCTCTACGAGCAGTACTTC.

The chain links TRBV2 to TRBJ2-2, with D tentatively TRBD2 (7 bases). Germline-derived CDR1 and CDR2 are SNHLY and FYNNEI. V lost 6 bases to trimming and J lost 0 bases, with 11 bases between them. The length of the CDR3 is 15 residues. CDR3 amino acids: CASRGGGTNTGELFF. Written as DNA, the CDR3 is TGTGCCAGCAGGGGAGGGGGGACGAACACCGGGGAGCTGTTTTTT.

This clone has just one count. V and J are TRBV3-1 (or the pseudogene TRBV3-2) and TRBJ2-5, with TRBD2 matching 14 bases. Germline V gives CDR1 LGHDT, CDR2 YNNKEL (reference sequence). The CDR3 extends over 19 amino acids. V lost 6 bases and J lost 4; bases outside the gene matches: 16. CDR3 in DNA: TGTGCCAGCAGTCAGGGACTAGCGGGAGTCAGAACCCCGCCAGAGACCCAGTACTTC. This gives the protein CASSQGLAGVRTPPETQYF.

This chain links TRBV7-2 with TRBJ2-7, with 7 bases matching TRBD2. The CDR3 extends over 13 amino acids. CDR1 is SGHTA, CDR2 FQGNSA, per germline. Trimming took 7 bases from V and 2 from J; bases not matched to a gene: 5. The CDR3 is CASTREGPYEQYF. The CDR3 region has the DNA TGTGCCAGCACGAGGGAGGGTCCCTACGAGCAGTACTTC. Full variable domain (outside the CDR3, taken from reference TRBV7-2 and TRBJ2-7): GAGVSQSPSNKVTEKGKDVELRCDPISGHTALYWYRQSLGQGLEFLIYFQGNSAPDKSGLPSDRFSAERTGGSVSTLTIQRTQQEDSAVYLCASTREGPYEQYFGPGTRLTVT.

The chain links TRBV28 to TRBJ2-7; D is ambiguous. Trimming cost V 8 bases and J 4 bases, with 9 bases left between them. This CDR3 has 11 amino acids. Germline V gene lookup returns CDR1 MDHEN and CDR2 SYDVKM. CDR3 residues: CASGPLYEQYF. The CDR3 region has the DNA TGTGCCAGCGGGCCCCTTTACGAGCAGTACTTC. Full variable domain (remainder filled in from reference TRBV28 and TRBJ2-7): DVKVTQSSRYLVKRTGEKVFLECVQDMDHENMFWYRQDPGLGLRLIYFSYDVKMKEKGDIPEGYSVSREKKERFSLILESASTNQTSMYLCASGPLYEQYFGPGTRLTVT.

The chain is built from TRBV15 and TRBJ2-3; no reliable D call. The CDR3 loop spans 12 amino acids. CDR1 is LNHNV, CDR2 YYDKDF, per germline (reference sequence). Between the trimmed V and J ends, which lost 5 bases and 4 bases, there was a span of 7 bases. The DNA for the CDR3 is TGTGCCACCAGCGGTAGATCAGATACGCAGTATTTT. Its protein is CATSGRSDTQYF. The full variable domain, its missing parts supplied by reference TRBV15 and TRBJ2-3, is DAMVIQNPRYQVTQFGKPVTLSCSQTLNHNVMYWYQQKSSQAPKLLFHYYDKDFNNEADTPDNFQSRRPNTSFCFLDIRSPGLGDTAMYLCATSGRSDTQYFGPGTRLTVL.

Only one count was recorded for this clone. The chain uses TRBV5-1 and TRBJ1-1; 7 nucleotides align to TRBD1. The germline V gene encodes CDR1 SGHRS and CDR2 YFSETQ. The CDR3 covers 15 residues. V dropped 0 bases and J dropped 5; count of bases not matched to a gene: 7. The CDR3 DNA reads as TGCGCCAGCAGCTTGGCGGGCCAGGGGGTAACTGAAGCTTTCTTT. Amino acid sequence: CASSLAGQGVTEAFF.

This chain's CDR3 is CSVEWMEEGGTLNEQFF. The CDR3 DNA is TGCAGCGTTGAGTGGATGGAGGAGGGAGGGACACTGAATGAGCAGTTCTTC. V is TRBV29-1 and J is TRBJ2-1, with D possibly being TRBD2 (7 bases). Trimming took off 3 bases at V and 7 bases at J, with 25 bases between the two ends. This CDR3 comprises 17 residues. Germline V gene data show CDR1 as SQVTM and CDR2 as ANQGSEA.

This clone has a single count. The gene calls are TRBV3-1 (or the pseudogene TRBV3-2) and TRBJ2-3, with 9 positions matching TRBD2. The CDR3 sequence is 20 residues long. V shed 1 base and J 1 base; nucleotides not matched to a gene: 15. Germline V gene sequence: CDR1 LGHDT, CDR2 YNNKEL (reference sequence). The CDR3 reads CASSQGLGLAGRQGTDTQYF. The CDR3 DNA reads as TGTGCCAGCAGCCAAGGTTTGGGCCTAGCGGGGAGGCAAGGCACAGATACGCAGTATTTT.

The chain couples TRBV18 to TRBJ2-3, with TRBD2 as a possible D gene (6 bases). Germline V gene lookup returns CDR1 KGHSH and CDR2 LQKENI. Deletions cut 3 bases from V and 4 bases from J, with 14 bases between. The CDR3 extends over 15 amino acids. The CDR3 here is CASSPGGAGADTQYF. CDR3 bases: TGTGCCAGCTCACCGGGCGGGGCCGGGGCAGATACGCAGTATTTT.

V and J are TRBV28 and TRBJ1-5; 8 bases fit TRBD1. Germline values: CDR1 MDHEN, CDR2 SYDVKM. Losses at the gene ends were 7 bases for V and 3 bases for J; bases not matched to a gene: 11. The CDR3 loop spans 16 amino acids. CDR3 residues: CASTFQGATFNQPQHF. CDR3 DNA sequence: TGTGCCAGCACCTTTCAGGGGGCTACTTTCAATCAGCCCCAGCATTTT. Full variable domain (outside the CDR3, taken from reference TRBV28 and TRBJ1-5): DVKVTQSSRYLVKRTGEKVFLECVQDMDHENMFWYRQDPGLGLRLIYFSYDVKMKEKGDIPEGYSVSREKKERFSLILESASTNQTSMYLCASTFQGATFNQPQHFGDGTRLSIL.

V and J are TRBV30 and TRBJ1-1, with a possible D match to TRBD1 (5 bases). The CDR3 runs to 16 residues. Trimming took off 1 base at V and 0 bases at J, with 15 bases between the two ends. The germline CDR1 and CDR2 sequences are GTSNPN and SVGIG (reference sequence). CDR3 residues: CAWSGGGLIVNTEAFF. The CDR3 nucleotides read TGTGCCTGGAGTGGGGGCGGCTTGATTGTGAACACTGAAGCTTTCTTT.

A few counts support this clone. The gene calls are TRBV19 and TRBJ1-5, with D possibly TRBD1 on 6 matching bases. Germline-derived CDR1 and CDR2 are LNHDA and SQIVND (reference sequence). V lost 6 bases, J lost 2 bases, and 11 bases lay in between. The CDR3 runs to 14 residues. CDR3 coding DNA: TGTGCCAGTAGAGGGGGTATAGGCAATCAGCCCCAGCATTTT. Translating it yields CASRGGIGNQPQHF. Variable domain in full (rest from reference TRBV19 and TRBJ1-5): DGGITQSPKYLFRKEGQNVTLSCEQNLNHDAMYWYRQDPGQGLRLIYYSQIVNDFQKGDIAEGYSVSREKKESFPLTVTSAQKNPTAFYLCASRGGIGNQPQHFGDGTRLSIL.

The chain is built from TRBV7-8 and TRBJ2-1; D gene uncertain. Germline CDR1 reads SGHVS; CDR2 reads FQNEAQ. The CDR3 runs 14 residues. V was shortened by 5 bases and J by 2 bases, with 10 bases between the two germline ends. CDR3 sequence (DNA): TGTGCCAGCAGCCGTCTCGAGGCCTACAATGAGCAGTTCTTC. As protein: CASSRLEAYNEQFF.

This clone was detected only a few times. The CDR3 loop is CASTHGFSDTQYF. CDR3 DNA sequence: TGTGCCAGTACCCACGGGTTCTCAGATACGCAGTATTTT. The chain carries TRBV12-3 or TRBV12-4 and TRBJ2-3; D gene ambiguous. The V gene lost 9 bases and the J gene lost 4 bases, with 14 bases spanning the gap. This CDR3 is 13 amino acids long.

The V and J genes are TRBV15 and TRBJ1-1, with 9 nucleotides matching TRBD1. V was clipped by 5 bases and J by 4 bases; unmatched bases: 5. The CDR3 extends over 14 amino acids. Per the germline V gene, CDR1 is LNHNV and CDR2 is YYDKDF (reference sequence). The CDR3 DNA reads as TGTGCCACCAGCGAGGGGGACAGGGCCACTGAAGCTTTCTTT. Amino acid sequence: CATSEGDRATEAFF.

The J gene is TRBJ2-3, the V gene TRBV7-2, with D possibly TRBD2 on 6 matching bases. The germline V and J ends were trimmed by 1 base and 4 bases, with 15 bases remaining between them. There are 16 residues in the CDR3. Germline V gene lookup returns CDR1 SGHTA and CDR2 FQGNSA. This CDR3 is CASSLGTNGRSDTQYF. CDR3 nucleotide sequence: TGTGCCAGCAGCTTAGGGACTAACGGGAGATCAGATACGCAGTATTTT.

The chain links TRBV9 to TRBJ2-7; TRBD2 matches at 7 bases. Germline CDR1 is SGDLS and CDR2 is YYNGEE. V lost 7 bases and J lost 4; bases outside the gene matches: 11. There are 14 residues in the CDR3. CDR3 sequence: CASGAGQGLYEQYF. For the CDR3, the DNA is TGTGCCAGCGGGGCGGGGCAGGGACTATACGAGCAGTACTTC.

The chain combines TRBV28 with TRBJ1-1; TRBD1 aligns across 8 bases. Germline assignment: CDR1 MDHEN and CDR2 SYDVKM. Trimming cost V 2 bases and J 5 bases; bases outside gene matches: 4. The length of the CDR3 is 14 residues. In DNA, the CDR3 is TGTGCCAGCAGTTTAGGACAGGGCCTTACTGAAGCTTTCTTT. This gives the protein CASSLGQGLTEAFF.

The chain uses TRBV5-1 and TRBJ1-2; D remains ambiguous. Trimming took 4 bases from V and 0 from J, leaving 10 bases between them. There are 14 residues in the CDR3. Germline CDR1 is SGHRS and CDR2 is YFSETQ. The CDR3 DNA follows: TGCGCCAGCAGCAACGAGGGATCTAACTATGGCTACACCTTC. Translation gives CASSNEGSNYGYTF.

The chain carries TRBV25-1 and TRBJ2-3; 7 nucleotides agree with TRBD1. The CDR3 loop spans 16 amino acids. Germline CDR1 and CDR2: MGHDK and SYGVNS. The V segment lost 4 bases and the J segment 0 bases; nucleotides outside the gene matches: 7. CDR3 loop: CASSARQGKSTDTQYF. In nucleotides, the CDR3 is TGTGCCAGCAGTGCCCGACAGGGAAAAAGCACAGATACGCAGTATTTT.

V and J are TRBV11-3 and TRBJ2-1, with 8 nucleotides matching TRBD2. Trimming cost V 2 bases and J 9 bases; bases outside gene matches: 6. The germline V gene has CDR1 SGHNT and CDR2 YENEEA. CDR3 length equals 14 residues. CDR3: CASSLSGGPGEQFF. The DNA of the CDR3 is TGTGCCAGCAGCTTATCGGGGGGGCCCGGTGAGCAGTTCTTC.

The chain links TRBV28 to TRBJ2-7; D is undetermined. Germline CDR1 is MDHEN and CDR2 is SYDVKM. Trimming removed 5 bases from V and 0 bases from J, with 14 bases in between. The CDR3 covers 15 residues. CDR3 in amino acids: CASSPHVPNSYEQYF. CDR3 sequence (DNA): TGTGCCAGCAGTCCACACGTGCCCAACTCCTACGAGCAGTACTTC.

There are many counts of this clone. The rearrangement uses TRBV28 and TRBJ1-5; D is possibly TRBD1 (6 bases). The V end lost 1 base, the J end lost 15 bases, and 13 bases lay between the germline ends. CDR3 length: 12 amino acids. Looked up from germline, CDR1 is MDHEN and CDR2 is SYDVKM. CDR3 nucleotides: TGTGCCAGCAGTTTATATGAGGGGGGGTTGCATTTT. Its translation: CASSLYEGGLHF.